This T cell receptor beta chain was captured in a study of shared clonotypes between healthy human individuals. Germline V CDR1 and CDR2: KGHSH, LQKENI. After removal of 6 bases from V and 2 bases from J, the junction contained 6 bases not matched to a gene. The CDR3 runs to 14 residues. General observations from the study: Only a few donors were included, so the genetic and exposure-history diversity represented was limited.

As concerns this clone: What it binds is not known.

Execution of the assay was at deep level. Each PCR replicate run on unsorted PBMC took in about 0.3 ug DNA, some 28,000 T cell genomes. The protocol was immunoSEQ multiplex PCR, while the TCRdb copy is restricted to in-frame clones and leaves out a portion. The table records 530,000 or so clones, about three quarters of them present only once. The specimen was PBMCs. The TCR was taken from a woman aged 40 to 49 in good health. Some clones in this sample may be carry-over from other donors' samples. The rearrangement links TRBV18 to TRBJ2-7, with TRBD1 matching over 8 bases. CDR3 sequence (DNA): TGTGCCAGCTCTTTCCGGGACAGGCCCTACGAGCAGTACTTC. It is translated as CASSFRDRPYEQYF.